The clone carrying this TCR beta chain was seen only a few times. As yet, its antigen is unknown. This specimen comes from a study of beta chain features in type 1 diabetes. Overall study results and limits: Fewer junction insertions and more nucleotide deletions appeared in type 1 diabetes patients.

Germline assignment: CDR1 LNHNV and CDR2 YYDKDF (reference sequence). V was cut by 3 bases and J by 0 bases, with 9 bases left in between. This CDR3 comprises 16 residues. What was sequenced were expressed TCRB transcripts, since all of the isolated RNA had been reverse transcribed. The protocol was immunoSEQ multiplex PCR, while the TCRdb copy is restricted to in-frame clones and leaves out a portion. The sample lists fewer than 550,000 clones; about an eighth were seen once. The sample was naive CD4+ T cells from blood. This chain connects TRBV15 to TRBJ2-6; D is unresolved. This TCR was recovered from a woman younger than 30 in good health. The DNA for the CDR3 is TGTGCCACCAGCAGGTTTTCGGGCTCTGGGGCCAACGTCCTGACTTTC. This translates into CATSRFSGSGANVLTF.